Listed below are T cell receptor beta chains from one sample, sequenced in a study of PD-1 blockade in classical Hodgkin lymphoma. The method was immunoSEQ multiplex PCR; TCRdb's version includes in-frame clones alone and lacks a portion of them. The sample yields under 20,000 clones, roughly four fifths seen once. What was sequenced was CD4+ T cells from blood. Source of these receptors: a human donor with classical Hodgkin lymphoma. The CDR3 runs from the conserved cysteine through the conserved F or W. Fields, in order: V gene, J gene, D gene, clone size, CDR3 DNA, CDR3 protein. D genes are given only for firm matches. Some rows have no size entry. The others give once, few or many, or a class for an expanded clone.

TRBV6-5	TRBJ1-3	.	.	TGTGCCACCCAATTTGGGTACACCATATATTTT	CATQFGYTIYF
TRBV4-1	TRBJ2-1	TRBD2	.	TGCGCCAGCAGCCAGGGGACTAGCGGCCGCCCGTTCTTC	CASSQGTSGRPFF
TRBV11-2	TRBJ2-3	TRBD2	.	TGTGCCAGCAGCTCTTTAGCGGGAGCTAGCACAGATACGCAGTATTTT	CASSSLAGASTDTQYF
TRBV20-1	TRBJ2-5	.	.	TGCAGTGGGCGCAATGGGGAGACCCAGTACTTC	CSGRNGETQYF
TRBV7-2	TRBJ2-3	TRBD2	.	TGTGCCAGCCAGCGGGAAGCTCCAGATACGCAGTATTTT	CASQREAPDTQYF
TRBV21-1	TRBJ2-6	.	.	TGTGCCAGCAGCAAATGGTCAGGGGGCTCTGGGGCCAACGTCCTGACTTTC	CASSKWSGGSGANVLTF
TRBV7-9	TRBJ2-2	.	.	TGTGCCAGCAGCCCCCTGGCAGGGGGGGGCACCGGGGAGCTGTTTTTT	CASSPLAGGGTGELFF
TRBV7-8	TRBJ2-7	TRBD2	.	TGTGCCAGCAGCTTAGTCCTGACTAGCAGCAGTCTCTACGAGCAGTACTTC	CASSLVLTSSSLYEQYF
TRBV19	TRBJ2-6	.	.	TGTGCCAGTAGTATAGGACTTGGCTCTGGGGCCAACGTCCTGACTTTC	CASSIGLGSGANVLTF
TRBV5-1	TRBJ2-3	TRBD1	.	TGCGCCAGCAGCTTGGAGTTGTTGATTGGCAGGGGGAAGGGGCAGTATTTT	CASSLELLIGRGKGQYF
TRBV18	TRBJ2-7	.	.	TGTGCCAGCTCATCGACCGGGACCGCCGAGCAGTACTTC	CASSSTGTAEQYF
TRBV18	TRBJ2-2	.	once	TGTGCCAGCTCACCAGACAGACTCGCCGGGGAGCTGTTTTTT	CASSPDRLAGELFF
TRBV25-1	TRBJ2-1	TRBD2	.	TGTGCCAGCACCCGGGGGGGCAATGAGCAGTTCTTC	CASTRGGNEQFF
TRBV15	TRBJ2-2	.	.	TGTGCCACCAGCAGAGATCAAGGGCAGTCCGGGGAGCTGTTTTTT	CATSRDQGQSGELFF
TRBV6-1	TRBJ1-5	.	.	TGTGCCAGCAGTGAAGACGGGTCATGGCCCCAGCATTTT	CASSEDGSWPQHF
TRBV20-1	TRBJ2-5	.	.	TGCAGTTTCAGGGGGGATGAGACCCAGTACTTC	CSFRGDETQYF
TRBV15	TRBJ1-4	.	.	TGTGCCACCAGCAGACGCAGGGGAACTAATGAAAAACTGTTTTTT	CATSRRRGTNEKLFF
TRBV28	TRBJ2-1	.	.	TGTGCCAGCAGGGAGGGGGGGCGTAACAATGAGCAGTTCTTC	CASREGGRNNEQFF
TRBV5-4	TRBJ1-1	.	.	TGTGCCAGCAGCTTGGGGGGGGGCACTGAAGCTTTCTTT	CASSLGGGTEAFF
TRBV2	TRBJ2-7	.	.	TGTGCCAGCACTAGGACAGCATACGAGCAGTACTTC	CASTRTAYEQYF
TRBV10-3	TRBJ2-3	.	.	TGTGCCATCAGTGAGCCAAGCGGGCTCACAGATACGCAGTATTTT	CAISEPSGLTDTQYF
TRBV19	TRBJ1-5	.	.	TGTGCCAGTCGACCGTGGGGGGATAGCAATCAGCCCCAGCATTTT	CASRPWGDSNQPQHF
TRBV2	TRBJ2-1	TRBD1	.	TGTGCCAGCCCACGGACAGGGGGCAATGAGCAGTTCTTC	CASPRTGGNEQFF
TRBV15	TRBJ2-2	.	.	TGTGCCACCAGCAGAGACACCCTGACAGTAAACACCGGGGAGCTGTTTTTT	CATSRDTLTVNTGELFF
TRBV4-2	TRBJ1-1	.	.	TGTGCCAGCAGCCAATCTAGGGGGGGGAACACTGAAGCTTTCTTT	CASSQSRGGNTEAFF
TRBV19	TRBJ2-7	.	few	TGTGCCAGTAGTTGGGACATCTACTACGAGCAGTACTTC	CASSWDIYYEQYF
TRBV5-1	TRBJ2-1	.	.	TGCGCCAGCAGCGTGACACTCCTCTCCTACAATGAGCAGTTCTTC	CASSVTLLSYNEQFF
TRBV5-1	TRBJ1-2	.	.	TGCGCCAGCAGCTTGGGCCAGGGAGACTATGGCTACACCTTC	CASSLGQGDYGYTF
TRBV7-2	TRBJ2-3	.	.	TGTGCCAGCAGCCTGGCAGGGGCGAGCACAGATACGCAGTATTTT	CASSLAGASTDTQYF
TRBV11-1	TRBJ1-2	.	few	TGTGCCAGCAGCCCGGGACCCTATGGCTACACCTTC	CASSPGPYGYTF
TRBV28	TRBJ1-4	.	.	TGTGCCAGCAGTTTATGGGCCTCTCGGCTGGAAAAACTGTTTTTT	CASSLWASRLEKLFF
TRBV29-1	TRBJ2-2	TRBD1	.	TGCAGCGTTGATGGGACAGGGAACACCGGGGAGCTGTTTTTT	CSVDGTGNTGELFF
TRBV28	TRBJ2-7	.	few	TGTGCCAGCAGTTTAGGAGGGCCAGGGGGGTCCTACGAGCAGTACTTC	CASSLGGPGGSYEQYF
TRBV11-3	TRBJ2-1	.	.	TGTGCCAGCAGCCGGGTTGGGGAGCAGTTCTTC	CASSRVGEQFF
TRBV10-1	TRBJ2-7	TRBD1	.	TGCGCCAGCAGTGAGCCCCAGGGGGCAGTCAACGAGCAGTACTTC	CASSEPQGAVNEQYF
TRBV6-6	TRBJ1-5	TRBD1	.	TGTGCCAGCAGTGACAGGGCCAATGGGCCCCAGCATTTT	CASSDRANGPQHF
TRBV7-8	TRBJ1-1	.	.	TGTGCCAGCAGCCCAAGCTTGAACACTGAAGCTTTCTTT	CASSPSLNTEAFF
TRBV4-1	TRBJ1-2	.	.	TGCGCCAGCAGCCAAGCCCTATCTGCTAACTATGGCTACACCTTC	CASSQALSANYGYTF
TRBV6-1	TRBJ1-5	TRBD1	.	TGTGCCAGCAGTGAGCGGACAGGGATTAGCAATCAGCCCCAGCATTTT	CASSERTGISNQPQHF
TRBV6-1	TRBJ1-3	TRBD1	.	TGTGCCAGCAGTGCGGCACTACCCCGGGACAGGGGGAAATCTGGAAACACCATATATTTT	CASSAALPRDRGKSGNTIYF